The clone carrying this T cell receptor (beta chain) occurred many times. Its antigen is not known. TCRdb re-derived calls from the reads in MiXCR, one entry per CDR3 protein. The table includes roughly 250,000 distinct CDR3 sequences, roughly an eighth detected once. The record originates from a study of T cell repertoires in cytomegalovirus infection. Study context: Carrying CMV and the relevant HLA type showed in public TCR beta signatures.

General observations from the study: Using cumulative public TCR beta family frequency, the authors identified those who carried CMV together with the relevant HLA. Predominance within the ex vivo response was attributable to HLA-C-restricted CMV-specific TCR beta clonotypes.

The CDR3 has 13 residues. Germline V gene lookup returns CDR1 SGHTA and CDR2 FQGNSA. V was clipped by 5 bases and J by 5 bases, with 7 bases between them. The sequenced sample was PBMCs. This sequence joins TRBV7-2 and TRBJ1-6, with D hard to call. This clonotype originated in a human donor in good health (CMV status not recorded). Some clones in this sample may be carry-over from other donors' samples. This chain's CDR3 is CASSATNNSPLHF. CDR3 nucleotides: TGTGCCAGCAGCGCGACAAATAATTCACCCCTCCACTTT.